This TCR beta chain was retrieved from a study of shared clonotypes between healthy human individuals. To note about this clone: Its antigen is still unknown.

It was around 190 ng DNA, 31,000 or so T cell genomes, that sorted-subset replicate PCRs used. Profiling relied on immunoSEQ multiplex PCR, and the TCRdb table lists in-frame clones only, not all of them. This sample has some 2,100,000 clones, with more than 90% found just once. V was trimmed by 3 bases and J by 5 bases, leaving 10 bases between them. This CDR3 is built from 13 residues. The V gene's germline CDR1 is SGHAT and CDR2 FQNNGV. The study's findings and limits: Clonotypes that were shared across a handful of donors made up around 4.6% of naive CD4 clonotypes.

The TCR was taken from a man younger than 35 in good health. Sequencing was performed on naive CD4+ T cells sorted from blood. The subset: CD45RA+ positively selected. The chain links TRBV11-2 to TRBJ1-1; D is perhaps TRBD1 (5 bases). The CDR3 region is CASSFYQGTEAFF. The CDR3 nucleotides are TGTGCCAGCAGCTTTTACCAGGGAACTGAAGCTTTCTTT.